Given below is one T cell receptor (beta chain) in context. Its antigen is not identified. Germline V CDR1 and CDR2: SNHLY, FYNNEI. The V gene end was trimmed by 6 bases and the J gene end by 0 bases; junction bases not matched to a gene: 5. This CDR3 has 15 amino acids. This entry is derived from a study of OX40 agonist ivuxolimab in advanced cancers. At the level of the study: At under 85% male, the cohort had a mean age of about 60 years, ranging from about 20 to 79. There were three patients with partial responses, one having hepatocellular carcinoma and two cutaneous melanoma.

Study-level points and caveats: The 0.1-3.0 mg/kg partial responders had among the lowest clonal expansion. The expanded peripheral T cells' antigen specificity was not determined.

Sequencing was performed with immunoSEQ multiplex PCR; in TCRdb, only in-frame clones are kept and a portion is missing. The repertoire holds some 54,000 clones, with more than 65% as singletons. The receptor comes from an adult with an advanced solid tumor such as melanoma, head and neck, liver or kidney cancer. V usage is TRBV2 and J usage is TRBJ2-1, with 7 bases matching TRBD2. The sequencing here drew on CD4+ or CD8+ T cells sorted from blood, taken in a trial of the OX40 agonist ivuxolimab. The CDR3 sequence is CASRVGGSSYNEQFF. As DNA, the CDR3 is TGTGCCAGCAGAGTGGGCGGGAGCTCCTACAATGAGCAGTTCTTC.